Below are 29 T cell receptor beta chains sequenced from a single sample in a study of PD-1 blockade in classical Hodgkin lymphoma. Sequencing used immunoSEQ multiplex PCR; TCRdb keeps in-frame clones, though not all of them. This repertoire shows some 70,000 clones, 93% found once; its top ten account for about 2.5%. Time point noted: newly diagnosed, previously untreated cHL patient sample. Sequenced input: peripheral blood mononuclear cells (PBMCs). The receptors originated from a human donor with classical Hodgkin lymphoma.

The chain joins TRBV15 to TRBJ1-1, with D unclear. V was shortened by 1 base and J by 4 bases, with 10 bases between the two germline ends. Germline loops: CDR1 LNHNV, CDR2 YYDKDF (reference sequence). The CDR3 sequence is 14 residues long. CDR3 DNA sequence: TGTGCCACCAGCAGAGTAGGCTTGGGCACTGAAGCTTTCTTT. This codes for CATSRVGLGTEAFF.

The chain recombines TRBV5-1 with TRBJ1-6; a possible D gene is TRBD1 (6 bases). Trimming cost V 4 bases and J 7 bases, with 12 bases left between them. The CDR3 is 14 residues long. Germline V CDR1 and CDR2: SGHRS, YFSETQ. This CDR3 is CASSPGQPNSPLHF. As DNA, the CDR3 is TGCGCCAGCAGCCCAGGACAGCCAAATTCACCCCTCCACTTT.

On this clone itself: This specimen includes other DNA sequences encoding the same CDR3. V gene TRBV5-4 combines with J gene TRBJ2-7; D not certain. V shed 2 bases and J shed 0 bases, with 6 bases lying between them. The CDR3 is 13 residues long. Germline V gives CDR1 SGHNT, CDR2 YYREEE (reference sequence). The CDR3 coding sequence is TGTGCCAGCAGCTTTGACTTCTCCTACGAGCAGTACTTC. It encodes CASSFDFSYEQYF.

This clone was detected once. CDR3 protein: CASSQDGGYEQYF. The DNA of the CDR3 is TGCGCCAGCAGCCAAGATGGAGGATACGAGCAGTACTTC. The chain uses TRBV4-3 and TRBJ2-7; TRBD2 is a possible D gene (5 bases). The V gene's germline CDR1 is LGHNA and CDR2 YSLEER. The CDR3 spans 13 residues. Trimming removed 0 bases from V and 4 bases from J, with 7 bases in between.

This sequence joins TRBV6-1 and TRBJ2-7, with a weak D call TRBD1 (5 bases). The CDR3 consists of 13 residues. Germline CDR1 reads MNHNS; CDR2 reads SASEGT. The V end was cut by 0 bases, the J end by 11 bases, with 14 bases between. CDR3 in amino acids: CASSEALRAGKYF. The CDR3 DNA reads TGTGCCAGCAGTGAAGCGCTTCGGGCAGGGAAGTACTTC.

CDR3 DNA sequence: TGCGCCAGCAGCCCGGCGGGGGCCCTCTATGGCTACACCTTC. Its translation is CASSPAGALYGYTF. The genes are TRBV5-1 and TRBJ1-2; D possibly corresponds to TRBD1 (6 bases). Germline V CDR1 and CDR2: SGHRS, YFSETQ. CDR3 length: 14 residues. The V gene lost 4 bases and the J gene lost 4 bases, with 14 bases spanning the gap.

V and J are TRBV10-3 and TRBJ2-1; 10 nucleotides align to TRBD1. This CDR3 has 14 residues. CDR1 ENHRY and CDR2 SYGVKD come from the germline V gene. The ends lost 4 bases at V and 7 bases at J; junction bases unmatched: 4. CDR3 protein: CAISGDRGGNEQFF. As DNA, the CDR3 is TGTGCCATCAGTGGGGACAGGGGAGGAAATGAGCAGTTCTTC.

The chain is built from TRBV29-1 and TRBJ1-2, with D possibly matching TRBD1 (5 bases). The CDR3 sequence is 13 residues long. V was pared by 2 bases and J by 5 bases, with 12 bases between. Germline CDR1 reads SQVTM; CDR2 reads ANQGSEA. CDR3 nucleotide sequence: TGCAGCGTTGAAAGAGGGGATAGTTATGGCTACACCTTC. Residues: CSVERGDSYGYTF.

This chain connects TRBV5-4 to TRBJ1-2; D ambiguous. This CDR3 region has 11 residues. Trimming pared 2 bases from V and 6 bases from J, leaving 5 bases between. Germline CDR1 is SGHNT and CDR2 is YYREEE (reference sequence). As DNA, the CDR3 is TGTGCCAGCAGCTTCGGGGATGGCTACACCTTC. This sequence encodes CASSFGDGYTF.

The chain carries TRBV10-3 and TRBJ1-2, with D unresolved. V lost 3 bases and J 2 bases, leaving 4 bases between the germline ends. This CDR3 is 12 amino acids long. CDR1 ENHRY and CDR2 SYGVKD come from the germline V gene. CDR3 loop: CAISDSNYGYTF. The CDR3 region has the DNA TGTGCCATCAGTGACAGCAACTATGGCTACACCTTC.

V usage is TRBV9 and J usage is TRBJ1-1, with D uncertain. V dropped 4 bases and J dropped 0 bases, with 10 bases sitting between them. CDR3 size: 14 residues. In germline, CDR1 is SGDLS, CDR2 YYNGEE. CDR3 nucleotide sequence: TGTGCCAGCAGCCCGAACCCCATGAACACTGAAGCTTTCTTT. Translating gives CASSPNPMNTEAFF.

The chain uses TRBV28 and TRBJ1-2; D unresolved. In germline, CDR1 is MDHEN, CDR2 SYDVKM. The CDR3 loop spans 14 amino acids. V lost 5 bases, J lost 4 bases, and 14 bases lay in between. CDR3 DNA sequence: TGTGCCAGCAGTATGAGACGAGAAGGCTATGGCTACACCTTC. Its translation is CASSMRREGYGYTF.

This chain joins TRBV29-1 and TRBJ2-2, with 8 bases identical to TRBD1. Losses at the gene ends were 7 bases for V and 0 bases for J; bases not matched to a gene: 10. Germline CDR1 and CDR2: SQVTM and ANQGSEA. This CDR3 region has 16 residues. CDR3 loop: CSAIPGQGANTGELFF. The CDR3 DNA is TGCAGCGCCATACCTGGACAGGGAGCGAACACCGGGGAGCTGTTTTTT.

The chain joins TRBV28 to TRBJ1-5; 9 bases line up with TRBD1. From germline, CDR1 is MDHEN and CDR2 SYDVKM. V lost 3 bases to trimming and J lost 7 bases; unmatched junction nucleotides: 7. This CDR3 has 15 amino acids. The CDR3 loop is CASSFVGTGNQPQHF. The CDR3, as DNA: TGTGCCAGCAGTTTTGTTGGGACAGGGAACCAGCCCCAGCATTTT. Variable domain in full (rest from reference TRBV28 and TRBJ1-5): DVKVTQSSRYLVKRTGEKVFLECVQDMDHENMFWYRQDPGLGLRLIYFSYDVKMKEKGDIPEGYSVSREKKERFSLILESASTNQTSMYLCASSFVGTGNQPQHFGDGTRLSIL.

V gene TRBV27 combines with J gene TRBJ2-7, with 9 bases fitting TRBD2. CDR3 length: 17 residues. V dropped 3 bases and J dropped 2; count of bases not matched to a gene: 11. In germline, CDR1 is MNHEY, CDR2 SMNVEV (reference sequence). The CDR3 DNA follows: TGTGCCAGCAGTTTGGGTGAGCCTAGCGGGGCACCCTACGAGCAGTACTTC. Translated: CASSLGEPSGAPYEQYF.

V and J are TRBV5-1 and TRBJ2-2; D call uncertain. Deletions cut 0 bases from V and 2 bases from J, with 8 bases between. CDR1 and CDR2 (germline): SGHRS, YFSETQ. The CDR3 spans 15 residues. DNA of the CDR3: TGCGCCAGCAGCTTGGTGCCGGGTAACACCGGGGAGCTGTTTTTT. Translated: CASSLVPGNTGELFF.

The rearrangement joins TRBV30 to TRBJ2-7, with a possible D match to TRBD1 (5 bases). The V end was cut by 2 bases, the J end by 7 bases, with 9 bases between. The germline CDR1 and CDR2 sequences are GTSNPN and SVGIG (reference sequence). The CDR3 sequence is 11 residues long. This chain's CDR3 is CAWSKGSEQYF. CDR3 bases: TGTGCCTGGAGTAAGGGGTCAGAGCAGTACTTC.

The J gene is TRBJ1-1, the V gene TRBV19; D possibly corresponds to TRBD1 (5 bases). With 3 bases removed from V and 1 base from J, the gap between germline ends came to 18 bases. This CDR3 has 17 residues. Germline V CDR1 and CDR2: LNHDA, SQIVND (reference sequence). The chain's CDR3 is CASSIPPRQHPNTEAFF. The CDR3, as DNA: TGTGCCAGTAGTATCCCCCCTCGACAGCATCCGAACACTGAAGCTTTCTTT.

The V call is TRBV29-1, the J call TRBJ2-1; the D gene is possibly TRBD2 (6 bases). Germline V lookup: CDR1 SQVTM, CDR2 ANQGSEA. Trimming took 4 bases from V and 0 from J, leaving 10 bases between them. This CDR3 has 14 amino acids. The CDR3 region has the DNA TGCAGCGTTGCTGGGAGGAGCTCCTACAATGAGCAGTTCTTC. Its translation is CSVAGRSSYNEQFF.

This clone was seen only a few times. The gene calls are TRBV15 and TRBJ1-5; tentatively, D is TRBD1 (6 bases). V gave up 0 bases and J gave up 4 bases, with 10 bases separating them. The germline V gene has CDR1 LNHNV and CDR2 YYDKDF (reference sequence). CDR3 length: 15 amino acids. The CDR3 loop reads CATSRDPGANQPQHF. The CDR3 nucleotides read TGTGCCACCAGCAGAGATCCGGGGGCAAATCAGCCCCAGCATTTT.

V is TRBV7-2 and J is TRBJ1-6, with D tentatively TRBD1 (5 bases). V gave up 1 base and J gave up 9 bases, with 10 bases separating them. CDR1 is SGHTA, CDR2 FQGNSA, per germline. This CDR3 contains 14 residues. In nucleotides, the CDR3 is TGTGCCAGCAGCTTAGTAGGGACGAGTTCACCCCTCCACTTT. Translation: CASSLVGTSSPLHF.

The chain couples TRBV5-6 to TRBJ1-2, with 9 bases identical to TRBD1. Trimming took 3 bases from V and 4 from J; bases not matched to a gene: 4. There are 14 residues in the CDR3. Per the germline V gene, CDR1 is SGHDT and CDR2 is YYEEEE. Here the CDR3 DNA reads TGTGCCAGCAGCTCCGGACAGGGGCGCTATGGCTACACCTTC. This sequence encodes CASSSGQGRYGYTF.

In this sample, this clone turned up once. V usage is TRBV27 and J usage is TRBJ1-1; TRBD1 aligns across 9 bases. The germline CDR1 and CDR2 sequences are MNHEY and SMNVEV (reference sequence). The CDR3 totals 14 residues. V gave up 2 bases and J gave up 4 bases; unmatched junction bases: 2. In DNA form, the CDR3 reads TGTGCCAGCAGTTTAAGGGGACAGGGCACTGAAGCTTTCTTT. Translating it yields CASSLRGQGTEAFF.

Turning to this clone: A junction boundary mismatches the germline segment, possibly from a read error. Other DNA variants within this sample encode the same CDR3. J is TRBJ1-4 and V is TRBV5-4; D unresolved. The CDR3 extends over 15 amino acids. Germline V gene lookup returns CDR1 SGHNT and CDR2 YYREEE (reference sequence). CDR3 in DNA: TGTGCCAGCAGCTTGAAAATAGCGGGGAATGAAAAACTATTTTTT. The encoded protein is CASSLKIAGNEKLFF.

The chain couples TRBV5-1 to TRBJ2-5; D is perhaps TRBD1 (6 bases). V was clipped by 3 bases and J by 3 bases, with 12 bases between them. Germline assignment: CDR1 SGHRS and CDR2 YFSETQ. The CDR3 is made up of 14 amino acids. CDR3 coding DNA: TGCGCCAGCAGCTGGGGACACCAAGAAGAGACCCAGTACTTC. It yields the protein CASSWGHQEETQYF.

The chain has TRBV18 and TRBJ2-1; TRBD2 agrees at 9 bases. Germline assignment: CDR1 KGHSH and CDR2 LQKENI. The CDR3 extends over 17 amino acids. V lost 2 bases and J lost 7; bases outside the gene matches: 12. The CDR3 DNA is TGTGCCAGCTCACCAACCCGAGAGGCGGGGGGGAGGAATGAGCAGTTCTTC. The encoded protein is CASSPTREAGGRNEQFF.

This chain uses TRBV7-2 with TRBJ2-1, with 8 bases fitting TRBD1. In germline, CDR1 is SGHTA, CDR2 FQGNSA. This CDR3 is 13 amino acids long. V trimming: 5 bases; J trimming: 10 bases; junction bases outside the gene matches: 7. The chain's CDR3 is CASSLGQGWEQFF. The CDR3 DNA reads TGTGCCAGCAGCCTCGGACAGGGATGGGAGCAGTTCTTC. Full variable domain (outside the CDR3, taken from reference TRBV7-2 and TRBJ2-1): GAGVSQSPSNKVTEKGKDVELRCDPISGHTALYWYRQSLGQGLEFLIYFQGNSAPDKSGLPSDRFSAERTGGSVSTLTIQRTQQEDSAVYLCASSLGQGWEQFFGPGTRLTVL.

The chain links TRBV27 to TRBJ2-2; 8 nucleotides line up with TRBD1. V was clipped by 4 bases and J by 6 bases; unmatched bases: 1. The CDR3 loop spans 13 amino acids. Germline CDR1 MNHEY, CDR2 SMNVEV (reference sequence). Written as DNA, the CDR3 is TGTGCCAGCAGTTCAGGGGGCCCCGGGGAGCTGTTTTTT. Translation: CASSSGGPGELFF.

This clone was detected once. The chain uses TRBV19 and TRBJ2-1, with 8 bases matching TRBD2. J gave up 3 bases and V 3 bases, and 13 bases lay outside the gene matches. Germline V gene data show CDR1 as LNHDA and CDR2 as SQIVND (reference sequence). CDR3 length: 18 amino acids. The CDR3 region has the DNA TGTGCCAGTAGTATTATAGCTGTAGGCGGGAGGCGCTACAATGAGCAGTTCTTC. It codes for CASSIIAVGGRRYNEQFF.